This TCR beta chain is from a study of blood T cell repertoires in COVID-19. Study background: Some COVID-19 samples were acute and others convalescent; all came from the United States, Italy and Spain. From T cells, B-cell-depleted T cells, or PBMCs came the material, which was cDNA or gDNA.

Some clones are missing from TCRdb's copy, which holds only in-frame ones; the method was immunoSEQ multiplex PCR. This table holds nearly 400,000 clones, just under 90% found once. Across 20 to 25 US areas, participants ranged in age from 18 to 89 years. Donors in Cohort 3 counted as recovered after two negative PCRs, clearance, or symptom resolution. This clone was observed once. The specimen sequenced was PBMCs or T cells enriched from blood (not recorded which). This clonotype was obtained from a woman in her twenties or thirties who had recovered from COVID-19.

The CDR3 here is CATSVEALLNTF. The CDR3 DNA sequence: TGTGCCACCTCAGTGGAGGCTCTACTTAACACCTTC. The V gene is TRBV5-4, the J gene TRBJ1-2; no firm D call. Germline V gene lookup returns CDR1 SGHNT and CDR2 YYREEE (reference sequence). Deletions cut 9 bases from V and 12 bases from J, with 21 bases between. This CDR3 has 12 amino acids.